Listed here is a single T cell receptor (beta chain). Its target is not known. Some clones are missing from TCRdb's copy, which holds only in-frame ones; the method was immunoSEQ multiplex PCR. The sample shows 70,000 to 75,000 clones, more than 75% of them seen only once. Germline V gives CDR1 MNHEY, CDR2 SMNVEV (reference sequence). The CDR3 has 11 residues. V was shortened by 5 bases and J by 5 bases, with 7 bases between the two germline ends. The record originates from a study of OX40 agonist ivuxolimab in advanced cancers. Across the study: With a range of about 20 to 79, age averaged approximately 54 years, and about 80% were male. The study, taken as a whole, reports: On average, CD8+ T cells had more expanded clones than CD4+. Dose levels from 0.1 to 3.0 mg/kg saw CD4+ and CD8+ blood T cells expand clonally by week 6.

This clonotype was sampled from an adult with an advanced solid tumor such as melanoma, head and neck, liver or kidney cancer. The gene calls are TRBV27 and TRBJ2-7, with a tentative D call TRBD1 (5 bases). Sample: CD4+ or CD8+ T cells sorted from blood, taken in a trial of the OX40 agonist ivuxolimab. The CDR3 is CASSLGDEQYF. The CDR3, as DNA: TGTGCCAGCAGTCTAGGGGACGAGCAGTACTTC.